Detailed here is one TCR beta chain. The antigen is not known. The data were taken from a study of shared clonotypes between healthy human individuals. Using immunoSEQ multiplex PCR, the repertoire was profiled, and TCRdb retains in-frame clones only, with some absent. The data show around 690,000 clones, with 80% to 95% seen just once and 34% held by the top ten. Study-level results: Non-shared clonotypes showed lower generation probabilities than clonotypes common to all four donors.

This receptor was identified in a man between 18 and 35 years old in good health. Some clones in this sample may be carry-over from other donors' samples. Specimen: memory CD8+ T cells from PBMCs. Subset in this sample: CD45RO+ cells pooled with CCR7-negative TemRA cells.

CDR3: CATSRAWPAEQYF. The CDR3 DNA reads as TGTGCCACCAGCAGAGCGTGGCCAGCGGAGCAGTACTTC. V gene TRBV15 combines with J gene TRBJ2-7; D not resolved. This CDR3 has 13 residues. The V gene's germline CDR1 is LNHNV and CDR2 YYDKDF (reference sequence). Trimming took off 1 base at V and 7 bases at J, with 11 bases between the two ends.